These T cell receptor beta chains were read from a single sample in a study of blood T cells in healthy people across ages. TCRdb reanalysed the 5' RACE reads using MiXCR and keeps one entry per CDR3 protein. The sample consists of roughly 1.5 million distinct CDR3 sequences, around 40% of them appearing once. Sample: blood. The receptor set was obtained from a young woman in good health. CDR3s include the opening cysteine and the closing phenylalanine or tryptophan. Each record gives: clone size, D gene, V gene, J gene, CDR3 protein, CDR3 DNA. A D gene is named only where the DNA matches it firmly. Only some rows state a clone size, as once, few, many or a class for expanded clones.

clone size: few
D gene: TRBD2
V gene: TRBV7-9
J gene: TRBJ2-5
CDR3 protein: CASSLAPTSGDQETQYF
CDR3 DNA: TGTGCCAGCAGCTTAGCGCCGACTAGCGGGGATCAAGAGACCCAGTACTTC

clone size: few
D gene: -
V gene: TRBV20-1
J gene: TRBJ2-3
CDR3 protein: CSALRQGGTDTQYF
CDR3 DNA: TGCAGTGCCCTAAGACAGGGAGGTACAGATACGCAGTATTTT

clone size: -
D gene: TRBD2
V gene: TRBV20-1
J gene: TRBJ2-7
CDR3 protein: CSARVSGSAFFYNEQYF
CDR3 DNA: TGCAGTGCTAGAGTGAGCGGGAGCGCCTTCTTCTACAATGAGCAGTACTTC

clone size: -
D gene: -
V gene: TRBV6-6
J gene: TRBJ1-5
CDR3 protein: CASTPRGRPDQPQHF
CDR3 DNA: TGTGCCAGCACCCCGCGGGGTAGGCCAGATCAGCCCCAGCATTTT

clone size: few
D gene: -
V gene: TRBV7-2
J gene: TRBJ1-6
CDR3 protein: CASSRPPTVYNSPLHF
CDR3 DNA: TGTGCCAGCAGCCGACCCCCGACCGTCTATAATTCACCCCTCCACTTT

clone size: -
D gene: -
V gene: TRBV15
J gene: TRBJ1-5
CDR3 protein: CVTSRDLGQPQHF
CDR3 DNA: TGTGTCACCAGCAGAGACCTTGGTCAGCCCCAGCATTTT

clone size: -
D gene: -
V gene: TRBV11-2
J gene: TRBJ1-4
CDR3 protein: CASRGGRTNEKLFF
CDR3 DNA: TGTGCCAGCAGGGGGGGACGGACTAATGAAAAACTGTTTTTT

clone size: -
D gene: TRBD1
V gene: TRBV9
J gene: TRBJ2-7
CDR3 protein: CASSPTGGQYSYEQYF
CDR3 DNA: TGTGCCAGCAGCCCTACAGGGGGACAGTATAGCTACGAGCAGTACTTC

clone size: few
D gene: TRBD2
V gene: TRBV10-3
J gene: TRBJ2-3
CDR3 protein: CAISASGSITDTQYF
CDR3 DNA: TGTGCCATCAGTGCTAGCGGGAGTATCACAGATACGCAGTATTTT

clone size: -
D gene: TRBD1
V gene: TRBV6-5
J gene: TRBJ2-2
CDR3 protein: CASSYSTGGRTGELFF
CDR3 DNA: TGTGCCAGCAGTTACTCCACAGGGGGACGGACCGGGGAGCTGTTTTTT

clone size: -
D gene: TRBD2
V gene: TRBV28
J gene: TRBJ2-1
CDR3 protein: CASSYHLGTGGSSNEQFF
CDR3 DNA: TGTGCCAGCAGTTACCACCTCGGAACGGGAGGGAGTAGCAATGAGCAGTTCTTC

clone size: few
D gene: -
V gene: TRBV6-5
J gene: TRBJ1-1
CDR3 protein: CASSGPQDKNTEAFF
CDR3 DNA: TGTGCCAGCAGTGGGCCACAGGATAAGAACACTGAAGCTTTCTTT

clone size: -
D gene: -
V gene: TRBV29-1
J gene: TRBJ1-1
CDR3 protein: CSVGEQPNTEAFF
CDR3 DNA: TGCAGCGTTGGAGAACAGCCGAACACTGAAGCTTTCTTT

clone size: -
D gene: -
V gene: TRBV7-3
J gene: TRBJ2-5
CDR3 protein: CASSLMGGVRETQYF
CDR3 DNA: TGTGCCAGCAGCTTAATGGGCGGGGTGAGAGAGACCCAGTACTTC

clone size: few
D gene: -
V gene: TRBV20-1
J gene: TRBJ2-7
CDR3 protein: CSAGSGSSYEQYF
CDR3 DNA: TGCAGTGCTGGGAGTGGTAGCTCCTACGAGCAGTACTTC

clone size: -
D gene: TRBD1
V gene: TRBV12-3/TRBV12-4
J gene: TRBJ1-4
CDR3 protein: CASSTSDRGLGEKLFF
CDR3 DNA: TGTGCCAGCAGTACGTCCGACAGGGGGCTTGGAGAAAAACTGTTTTTT

clone size: -
D gene: TRBD1
V gene: TRBV6-2/TRBV6-3
J gene: TRBJ2-7
CDR3 protein: CASSPGQGTNEQYF
CDR3 DNA: TGTGCCAGCTCCCCGGGACAGGGGACCAATGAGCAGTACTTC

clone size: few
D gene: -
V gene: TRBV6-2/TRBV6-3
J gene: TRBJ2-1
CDR3 protein: CASTSLPGSRGNEQFF
CDR3 DNA: TGTGCCAGCACCTCTCTTCCAGGATCTCGGGGCAATGAGCAGTTCTTC

clone size: few
D gene: -
V gene: TRBV2
J gene: TRBJ2-3
CDR3 protein: CASTPIPTQYF
CDR3 DNA: TGTGCCAGCACCCCCATTCCCACGCAGTATTTT

clone size: -
D gene: -
V gene: TRBV6-2/TRBV6-3
J gene: TRBJ2-7
CDR3 protein: CASTPDSYEQYF
CDR3 DNA: TGTGCCAGCACCCCCGACTCCTACGAGCAGTACTTC

clone size: few
D gene: TRBD1
V gene: TRBV18
J gene: TRBJ2-7
CDR3 protein: CASSDRGLAEQYF
CDR3 DNA: TGTGCCAGCTCGGACAGGGGGCTTGCCGAGCAGTACTTC

clone size: once
D gene: TRBD2
V gene: TRBV7-6
J gene: TRBJ2-3
CDR3 protein: CASSSKLAGSTATQYF
CDR3 DNA: TGTGCCAGCAGCTCGAAATTAGCGGGGAGCACAGCTACGCAGTATTTT

clone size: -
D gene: -
V gene: TRBV12-3/TRBV12-4
J gene: TRBJ2-3
CDR3 protein: CASSPRGGDTQYF
CDR3 DNA: TGTGCCAGCAGCCCCCGGGGTGGAGATACGCAGTATTTT

clone size: -
D gene: TRBD2
V gene: TRBV7-9
J gene: TRBJ2-2
CDR3 protein: CASSSSEAGRMTGELFF
CDR3 DNA: TGTGCCAGCAGCTCTTCAGAAGCGGGAAGGATGACCGGGGAGCTGTTTTTT

clone size: -
D gene: TRBD2
V gene: TRBV6-5
J gene: TRBJ2-5
CDR3 protein: CASSYRGTSREETQYF
CDR3 DNA: TGTGCCAGCAGTTACCGCGGGACTAGCAGAGAAGAGACCCAGTACTTC

clone size: few
D gene: TRBD2
V gene: TRBV7-9
J gene: TRBJ2-7
CDR3 protein: CASIPLTSGNEQYF
CDR3 DNA: TGTGCCAGCATCCCTTTGACTAGCGGGAACGAGCAGTACTTC

clone size: -
D gene: TRBD2
V gene: TRBV11-2
J gene: TRBJ2-1
CDR3 protein: CASNKVAGKWHEQFF
CDR3 DNA: TGTGCCAGCAACAAAGTAGCGGGAAAGTGGCATGAGCAGTTCTTC

clone size: -
D gene: TRBD1
V gene: TRBV20-1
J gene: TRBJ1-1
CDR3 protein: CSAREGGRMNTEAFF
CDR3 DNA: TGCAGTGCTAGAGAAGGGGGCAGGATGAACACTGAAGCTTTCTTT

clone size: -
D gene: -
V gene: TRBV7-2
J gene: TRBJ1-1
CDR3 protein: CASSFPGMMNTEAFF
CDR3 DNA: TGTGCCAGCAGCTTCCCAGGGATGATGAACACTGAAGCTTTCTTT

clone size: few
D gene: -
V gene: TRBV12-3/TRBV12-4
J gene: TRBJ2-7
CDR3 protein: CASSFRSGLTREQYF
CDR3 DNA: TGTGCCAGCAGTTTTCGGTCAGGGCTCACTAGGGAGCAGTACTTC

clone size: few
D gene: -
V gene: TRBV6-1
J gene: TRBJ1-5
CDR3 protein: CASSEAVEQPQHF
CDR3 DNA: TGTGCCAGCAGTGAAGCGGTAGAACAGCCCCAGCATTTT

clone size: -
D gene: TRBD2
V gene: TRBV7-9
J gene: TRBJ2-7
CDR3 protein: CASSLAALAGGRFNEQYF
CDR3 DNA: TGTGCCAGCAGCTTAGCGGCCCTAGCGGGAGGGAGGTTCAATGAGCAGTACTTC

clone size: many
D gene: -
V gene: TRBV12-3/TRBV12-4
J gene: TRBJ1-2
CDR3 protein: CASSLAAADYGYTF
CDR3 DNA: TGTGCCAGCAGTTTAGCAGCAGCAGACTATGGCTACACCTTC

clone size: many
D gene: -
V gene: TRBV29-1
J gene: TRBJ1-2
CDR3 protein: CSVDVGDYGYTF
CDR3 DNA: TGCAGCGTTGATGTCGGGGACTATGGCTACACCTTC

clone size: few
D gene: -
V gene: TRBV10-3
J gene: TRBJ2-5
CDR3 protein: CAISEGSRQETQYF
CDR3 DNA: TGTGCCATCAGTGAGGGGTCCAGACAAGAGACCCAGTACTTC

clone size: -
D gene: -
V gene: TRBV9
J gene: TRBJ2-5
CDR3 protein: CASSGLPGAQETQYF
CDR3 DNA: TGTGCCAGCAGCGGCCTTCCGGGAGCACAAGAGACCCAGTACTTC